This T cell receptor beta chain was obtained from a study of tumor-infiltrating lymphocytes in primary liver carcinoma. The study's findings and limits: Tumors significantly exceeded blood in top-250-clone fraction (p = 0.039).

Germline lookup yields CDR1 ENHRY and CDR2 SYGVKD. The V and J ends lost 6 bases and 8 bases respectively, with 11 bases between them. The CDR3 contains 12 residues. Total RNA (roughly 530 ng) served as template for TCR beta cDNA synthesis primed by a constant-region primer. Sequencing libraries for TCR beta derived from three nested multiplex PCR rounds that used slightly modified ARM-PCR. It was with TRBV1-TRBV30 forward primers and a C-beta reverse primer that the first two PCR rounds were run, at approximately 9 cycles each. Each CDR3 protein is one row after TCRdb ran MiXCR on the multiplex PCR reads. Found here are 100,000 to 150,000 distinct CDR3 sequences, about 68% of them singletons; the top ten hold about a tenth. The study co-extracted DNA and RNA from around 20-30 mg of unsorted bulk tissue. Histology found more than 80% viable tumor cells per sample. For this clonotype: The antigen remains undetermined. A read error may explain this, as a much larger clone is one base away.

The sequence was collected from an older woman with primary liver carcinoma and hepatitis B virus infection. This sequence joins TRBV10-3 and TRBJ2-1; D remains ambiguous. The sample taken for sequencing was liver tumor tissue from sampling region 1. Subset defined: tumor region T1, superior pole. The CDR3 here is CAIRVSGDEQFF. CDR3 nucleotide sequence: TGTGCCATCAGAGTGAGTGGGGATGAGCAGTTCTTC.